This T cell receptor beta chain came from a study of T cell responses to AZD1222 COVID-19 vaccine. Produced via immunoSEQ multiplex PCR; TCRdb's table is partial and in-frame only. Of 130,000 or so clones listed, approximately 80% are singletons. With 1 base removed from V and 3 bases from J, the gap between germline ends came to 12 bases. Germline V CDR1 and CDR2: SGHRS, YFSETQ. The CDR3 runs 15 residues. This clonotype was sampled from an adult who received the AZD1222 COVID-19 vaccine. This chain uses TRBV5-1 with TRBJ2-3; no reliable D call. The sequencing used peripheral blood, collected 28 days after the second AZD1222 dose. CDR3 in amino acids: CASSLPGSNTDTQYF. In DNA, the CDR3 is TGCGCCAGCAGCTTGCCGGGTAGTAATACAGATACGCAGTATTTT.